The clone carrying this T cell receptor beta chain was found a few times. Its antigen is not known. A sample of blood taken at first hyperthyroidism diagnosis preceded any ophthalmopathy symptoms. The data belong to a study of T cells in Graves' hyperthyroidism and ophthalmopathy. Whole-study results and caveats: Classification by a 13 V-J model distinguished ophthalmopathy from stable hyperthyroidism. In the blood, most expanded thyroid clonotypes above 0.001 appeared as well.

Between the trimmed V and J ends, which lost 0 bases and 0 bases, there was a span of 7 bases. Germline V gene data show CDR1 as LGHNA and CDR2 as YSLEER. The CDR3 extends over 15 amino acids. From RNA transcripts, TCR beta CDR3 regions were amplified. HTBI primers were employed in a first-round RT-PCR of the TCR CDR3. TCRdb called the multiplex PCR reads again in MiXCR, with one record for every CDR3 protein. The sample yields under 350,000 distinct CDR3 sequences, 13% seen once. The chain employs TRBV4-3 and TRBJ2-3; tentative D call: TRBD2 (6 bases). What was sequenced was blood. The TCR comes from a woman in her 30s with Graves' hyperthyroidism that later progressed to Graves' ophthalmopathy. The CDR3 region is CASSQDRGSTDTQYF. The CDR3 region has the DNA TGCGCCAGCAGCCAAGATCGGGGGAGCACAGATACGCAGTATTTT.